The 32 T cell receptor beta chains listed next were all sequenced from one sample in a study of cytomegalovirus exposure and HLA in healthy donors. This table comes from immunoSEQ multiplex PCR, and its TCRdb copy is limited to in-frame clones, with some not included. The sample consists of nearly 80,000 clones, 80% to 95% of them appearing once. Sequenced input: PBMCs. Every receptor here comes from a woman in her 30s in good health and CMV-seronegative.

CDR3 DNA sequence: TGTGCCGTAAGAAGGGGGTGGGACACTGAAGCTTTCTTT. Protein product: CAVRRGWDTEAFF. The V and J genes are TRBV6-1 and TRBJ1-1, with D maybe TRBD1 (6 bases). The CDR3 spans 13 residues. With 11 bases removed from V and 3 bases from J, the gap between germline ends came to 16 bases. Per the germline V gene, CDR1 is MNHNS and CDR2 is SASEGT.

This chain uses TRBV2 with TRBJ2-5, with D possibly TRBD2 on 7 matching bases. CDR1 is SNHLY, CDR2 FYNNEI, per germline. CDR3 length equals 14 residues. Trimming left V 8 bases short and J 5 bases short, with 18 bases between. The CDR3 nucleotides read TGTGCCAGCTTAATCCTGGGGGGGCCTGAGACCCAGTACTTC. It yields the protein CASLILGGPETQYF. The whole variable domain, filled in from reference TRBV2 and TRBJ2-5, reads EPEVTQTPSHQVTQMGQEVILRCVPISNHLYFYWYRQILGQKVEFLVSFYNNEISEKSEIFDDQFSVERPDGSNFTLKIRSTKLEDSAMYFCASLILGGPETQYFGPGTRLLVL.

This clone is a singleton in its sample. The rearrangement links TRBV28 to TRBJ2-5; 9 bases map to TRBD2. V lost 7 bases and J lost 4; bases outside the gene matches: 10. This CDR3 region has 15 residues. CDR1 is MDHEN, CDR2 SYDVKM, per germline. CDR3 nucleotide sequence: TGTGCCAGCATCAGTCCCGGGACTAGCCGAGAGACCCAGTACTTC. Amino acid sequence: CASISPGTSRETQYF.

This clone showed up just once. The V gene is TRBV2, the J gene TRBJ1-2; D is possibly TRBD1 (5 bases). Germline CDR1 reads SNHLY; CDR2 reads FYNNEI. CDR3 length: 14 amino acids. The V end was cut by 3 bases, the J end by 2 bases, with 10 bases between. Here the CDR3 reads CASSDLGGNYGYTF. CDR3 sequence (DNA): TGTGCCAGCAGTGACCTCGGGGGGAACTATGGCTACACCTTC. Looking up the rest from reference TRBV2 and TRBJ1-2 gives the full variable domain: EPEVTQTPSHQVTQMGQEVILRCVPISNHLYFYWYRQILGQKVEFLVSFYNNEISEKSEIFDDQFSVERPDGSNFTLKIRSTKLEDSAMYFCASSDLGGNYGYTFGSGTRLTVV.

The rearrangement links TRBV7-8 to TRBJ2-1; TRBD2 agrees at 8 bases. CDR3 size: 17 residues. Trimming at V came to 2 bases and at J to 3 bases, leaving 9 bases not matched to a gene. Germline V lookup: CDR1 SGHVS, CDR2 FQNEAQ. CDR3 DNA: TGTGCCAGCAGCTTATACGTCTCTAGCGGGCTCTACAATGAGCAGTTCTTC. Its translation: CASSLYVSSGLYNEQFF.

The rearrangement joins TRBV13 to TRBJ2-3, with 7 bases identical to TRBD2. In germline, CDR1 is PRHDT, CDR2 FYEKMQ (reference sequence). The V gene end was trimmed by 9 bases and the J gene end by 3 bases; junction bases not matched to a gene: 9. This CDR3 has 14 amino acids. CDR3 loop: CASQRRELTDTQYF. Here the CDR3 DNA reads TGTGCCAGTCAGAGGCGGGAGCTGACAGATACGCAGTATTTT.

The chain has TRBV6-5 and TRBJ2-2, with a weak D call TRBD2 (6 bases). This CDR3 has 15 amino acids. The germline V gene encodes CDR1 MNHEY and CDR2 SVGAGI. The ends were cut back, 2 bases at V and 3 bases at J, with 10 bases in the middle. The CDR3 region has the DNA TGTGCCAGCAGTTACCTCGGGGGAGACACCGGGGAGCTGTTTTTT. Translated, it gives CASSYLGGDTGELFF.

V gene TRBV4-2 combines with J gene TRBJ1-1, with a possible D match to TRBD1 (6 bases). CDR1 is LGHNA and CDR2 is YNFKEQ in the germline V gene. The length of the CDR3 is 15 residues. V lost 4 bases to trimming and J lost 0 bases, with 12 bases between them. The CDR3 DNA is TGTGCCAGCAGCCCCAGGGAGGGGGTGAACACTGAAGCTTTCTTT. This gives the protein CASSPREGVNTEAFF.

The chain employs TRBV5-8 and TRBJ2-5, with D possibly TRBD2 on 7 matching bases. Trimming pared 3 bases from V and 3 bases from J, leaving 9 bases between. CDR1 is SGHTS and CDR2 is YDEGEE in the germline V gene. CDR3 length equals 13 residues. Written as DNA, the CDR3 is TGTGCCAGCAGCTGGGGGGGCGAAGAGACCCAGTACTTC. As protein: CASSWGGEETQYF.

This chain links TRBV9 with TRBJ1-2, with D tentatively TRBD1 (6 bases). The germline V gene encodes CDR1 SGDLS and CDR2 YYNGEE. This CDR3 contains 18 residues. V was cut by 0 bases and J by 4 bases, with 22 bases left in between. CDR3 bases: TGTGCCAGCAGCGTAGACCCGGGACAAACTATAACCATCTATGGCTACACCTTC. It specifies CASSVDPGQTITIYGYTF.

The chain combines TRBV9 with TRBJ1-6, with D possibly matching TRBD1 (5 bases). V shed 0 bases and J shed 10 bases, with 11 bases lying between them. The CDR3 sequence is 14 residues long. CDR1 is SGDLS and CDR2 is YYNGEE in the germline V gene. CDR3 sequence reads: CASSVAREGSPLHF. CDR3 in DNA: TGTGCCAGCAGCGTAGCCAGGGAGGGGTCACCCCTCCACTTT.

The V and J genes are TRBV7-2 and TRBJ2-2, with a weak D call TRBD2 (6 bases). In germline, CDR1 is SGHTA, CDR2 FQGNSA. V was trimmed by 1 base and J by 5 bases, leaving 14 bases between them. CDR3 length: 16 residues. The CDR3 DNA is TGTGCCAGCAGCTTAGTATCGCAGGGAGGAACCGGGGAGCTGTTTTTT. Its protein product is CASSLVSQGGTGELFF.

The chain couples TRBV13 to TRBJ2-7; D may be TRBD1 (5 bases). The CDR3 length is 14 residues. Trimming took off 5 bases at V and 3 bases at J, with 14 bases between the two ends. The germline gives CDR1 PRHDT, CDR2 FYEKMQ (reference sequence). CDR3 coding DNA: TGTGCCAGCAGCCTCCCCGGACAACTCTACGAGCAGTACTTC. Its protein is CASSLPGQLYEQYF.

V is TRBV5-6 and J is TRBJ2-7; 11 bases are shared with TRBD2. Germline loops: CDR1 SGHDT, CDR2 YYEEEE. With 2 bases clipped from V and 3 bases from J, the junction kept 1 base outside the gene matches. The CDR3 is made up of 14 amino acids. CDR3 residues: CASSFGLAGYEQYF. The DNA for the CDR3 is TGTGCCAGCAGCTTTGGACTAGCGGGCTACGAGCAGTACTTC.

This sequence joins TRBV25-1 and TRBJ2-7; 8 nucleotides line up with TRBD2. The CDR3 sequence is 13 residues long. CDR1 and CDR2 (germline): MGHDK, SYGVNS. V was clipped by 7 bases and J by 4 bases; unmatched bases: 6. CDR3 DNA sequence: TGTGCCAGCACCTGGGGCGGGAGGTACGAGCAGTACTTC. This encodes CASTWGGRYEQYF.

The J gene is TRBJ2-1, the V gene TRBV18, with TRBD2 matching over 10 bases. Trimming cost V 2 bases and J 7 bases; bases outside gene matches: 2. The germline gives CDR1 KGHSH, CDR2 LQKENI. The CDR3 covers 14 residues. Here the CDR3 DNA reads TGTGCCAGCTCACCAGGGACTAGCGAAAATGAGCAGTTCTTC. It is translated as CASSPGTSENEQFF. The variable domain in full, with the rest retrieved from reference TRBV18 and TRBJ2-1, is NAGVMQNPRHLVRRRGQEARLRCSPMKGHSHVYWYRQLPEEGLKFMVYLQKENIIDESGMPKERFSAEFPKEGPSILRIQQVVRGDSAAYFCASSPGTSENEQFFGPGTRLTVL.

The chain joins TRBV6-5 to TRBJ1-2; perhaps TRBD1 as D (6 bases). The CDR3 runs to 15 residues. Deletions cut 0 bases from V and 4 bases from J, with 12 bases between. Germline CDR1 is MNHEY and CDR2 is SVGAGI. The CDR3 sequence is CASSYSRGGGYGYTF. CDR3 in DNA: TGTGCCAGCAGTTACTCGAGGGGGGGCGGCTATGGCTACACCTTC.

The rearrangement links TRBV6-6 to TRBJ2-7; 11 bases line up with TRBD1. Per the germline V gene, CDR1 is MNHNY and CDR2 is SVGAGI (reference sequence). The J segment lost 3 bases and the V segment lost 6 bases, leaving 4 bases of the junction unmatched. This CDR3 contains 14 residues. The CDR3 nucleotides read TGTGCCAGCAGCCTCGGGACAGGGGGCTACGAGCAGTACTTC. Encoded protein: CASSLGTGGYEQYF.

The chain uses TRBV7-2 and TRBJ2-2; TRBD2 might be the D (6 bases). The CDR3 extends over 17 amino acids. The V and J ends lost 5 bases and 0 bases respectively, with 16 bases between them. The germline gives CDR1 SGHTA, CDR2 FQGNSA. The CDR3 protein is CASSPTAGRPNTGELFF. The CDR3 DNA reads TGTGCCAGCAGCCCAACCGCGGGACGGCCGAACACCGGGGAGCTGTTTTTT. The full variable domain, its missing parts supplied by reference TRBV7-2 and TRBJ2-2, is GAGVSQSPSNKVTEKGKDVELRCDPISGHTALYWYRQSLGQGLEFLIYFQGNSAPDKSGLPSDRFSAERTGGSVSTLTIQRTQQEDSAVYLCASSPTAGRPNTGELFFGEGSRLTVL.

The rearrangement joins TRBV7-2 to TRBJ1-2; perhaps TRBD1 as D (6 bases). V was pared by 1 base and J by 4 bases, with 16 bases between. The CDR3 is 16 residues long. CDR1 SGHTA and CDR2 FQGNSA come from the germline V gene. CDR3: CASSLGGTTGAYGYTF. The CDR3 coding sequence is TGTGCCAGCAGCTTAGGAGGGACGACAGGTGCCTATGGCTACACCTTC.

In its sample, this clone was seen a few times. V and J are TRBV6-1 and TRBJ1-3, with a possible D match to TRBD1 (6 bases). The CDR3 extends over 15 amino acids. From germline, CDR1 is MNHNS and CDR2 SASEGT. Trimming took 5 bases from V and 4 from J, leaving 15 bases between them. For the CDR3, the DNA is TGTGCCAGCAGTCCTCTACAGGGACGCGGAAACACCATATATTTT. Its translation is CASSPLQGRGNTIYF.

The V and J genes are TRBV6-6 and TRBJ2-2, with D unresolved. CDR1 is MNHNY, CDR2 SVGAGI, per germline (reference sequence). Trimming cost V 6 bases and J 1 base, with 9 bases left between them. CDR3 size: 14 residues. The CDR3 coding sequence is TGTGCCAGCAGCGTGACACTGAACACCGGGGAGCTGTTTTTT. Translated, it gives CASSVTLNTGELFF.

The V gene is TRBV5-4, the J gene TRBJ2-1; 14 bases map to TRBD2. Germline V gene data show CDR1 as SGHNT and CDR2 as YYREEE (reference sequence). After removal of 2 bases from V and 1 base from J, the junction contained 5 bases not matched to a gene. The CDR3 sequence is 18 residues long. The CDR3 DNA reads TGTGCCAGCAGCTTTCGACTAGCGGGAGGGGGGTCCTACAATGAGCAGTTCTTC. Residues: CASSFRLAGGGSYNEQFF. The full variable domain, in which reference TRBV5-4 and TRBJ2-1 provide the parts outside the CDR3, is ETGVTQSPTHLIKTRGQQVTLRCSSQSGHNTVSWYQQALGQGPQFIFQYYREEENGRGNFPPRFSGLQFPNYSSELNVNALELDDSALYLCASSFRLAGGGSYNEQFFGPGTRLTVL.

The gene calls are TRBV7-9 and TRBJ1-2, with D perhaps matching TRBD1 (6 bases). CDR1 SEHNR and CDR2 FQNEAQ come from the germline V gene (reference sequence). The CDR3 contains 15 residues. The V gene lost 1 base and the J gene lost 2 bases, with 11 bases spanning the gap. The CDR3 region is CASSLGQVLNYGYTF. The CDR3 DNA follows: TGTGCCAGCAGCTTAGGACAGGTACTGAACTATGGCTACACCTTC.

The chain uses TRBV4-3 and TRBJ2-7; a weak D match, TRBD2 (6 bases). The CDR3 is made up of 15 amino acids. Trimming left V 0 bases short and J 0 bases short, with 9 bases between. Germline V gene sequence: CDR1 LGHNA, CDR2 YSLEER. CDR3 bases: TGCGCCAGCAGCCAAGATCGGGGACTCTCCTACGAGCAGTACTTC. This translates into CASSQDRGLSYEQYF.

J is TRBJ2-7 and V is TRBV6-1, with TRBD1 matching 11 bases. V shed 9 bases, J shed 4 bases, and the junction held 11 bases outside the gene matches. CDR1 and CDR2 (germline): MNHNS, SASEGT. This CDR3 is 15 amino acids long. The CDR3: CASWLGGTGGYEQYF. DNA of the CDR3: TGTGCCAGTTGGCTGGGCGGGACAGGGGGTTACGAGCAGTACTTC.

This rearrangement joins TRBV30 to TRBJ2-5, with 16 nucleotides matching TRBD2. CDR1 and CDR2 from the germline V gene are GTSNPN and SVGIG (reference sequence). This CDR3 comprises 17 residues. V gave up 4 bases and J gave up 4 bases; unmatched junction bases: 9. The CDR3 loop reads CAWNAGTSGRALETQYF. CDR3 nucleotides: TGTGCCTGGAACGCCGGGACTAGCGGGAGGGCCTTAGAGACCCAGTACTTC.

The chain uses TRBV29-1 and TRBJ1-1, with 7 bases fitting TRBD1. V gave up 1 base and J gave up 4 bases; unmatched junction bases: 12. The CDR3 covers 16 residues. Germline values: CDR1 SQVTM, CDR2 ANQGSEA. The CDR3 loop is CSVEGLGVAGGTEAFF. CDR3 in DNA: TGCAGCGTTGAAGGGCTAGGGGTGGCAGGGGGCACTGAAGCTTTCTTT.

This sequence joins TRBV6-5 and TRBJ2-7, with TRBD1 identical over 8 bases. The V segment lost 5 bases and the J segment 0 bases; nucleotides outside the gene matches: 0. The CDR3 is made up of 13 amino acids. The V gene's germline CDR1 is MNHEY and CDR2 SVGAGI. DNA for the CDR3: TGTGCCAGCAGTACAGGGGGCTCCTACGAGCAGTACTTC. Protein: CASSTGGSYEQYF.

This chain uses TRBV4-2 with TRBJ2-6; D unresolved. The ends were cut back, 0 bases at V and 1 base at J, with 10 bases in the middle. The CDR3 spans 17 residues. Germline V CDR1 and CDR2: LGHNA, YNFKEQ. DNA for the CDR3: TGTGCCAGCAGCCAAGACAGATTATCGTCTGGGGCCAACGTCCTGACTTTC. The encoded protein is CASSQDRLSSGANVLTF.

V usage is TRBV2 and J usage is TRBJ2-7; TRBD1 agrees at 10 bases. Germline V gene data show CDR1 as SNHLY and CDR2 as FYNNEI. This CDR3 has 14 residues. V lost 6 bases and J lost 5; bases outside the gene matches: 7. The CDR3 is CASSRRTGGDEQYF. The CDR3 DNA sequence: TGTGCCAGCAGCCGACGGACAGGGGGGGACGAGCAGTACTTC. The full variable domain, in which reference TRBV2 and TRBJ2-7 provide the parts outside the CDR3, is EPEVTQTPSHQVTQMGQEVILRCVPISNHLYFYWYRQILGQKVEFLVSFYNNEISEKSEIFDDQFSVERPDGSNFTLKIRSTKLEDSAMYFCASSRRTGGDEQYFGPGTRLTVT.

The table lists this clone with a few counts. This chain connects TRBV6-6 to TRBJ1-2; 9 bases fit TRBD1. V shed 4 bases, J shed 2 bases, and the junction held 5 bases outside the gene matches. CDR1 is MNHNY and CDR2 is SVGAGI in the germline V gene (reference sequence). The CDR3 spans 15 residues. CDR3 nucleotide sequence: TGTGCCAGCAGTTTCGGACAGGGGACCAACTATGGCTACACCTTC. It specifies CASSFGQGTNYGYTF.